These 5 T cell receptor beta chains originate from one sample sequenced in a study of T cells in women clearing cervical HPV infection. The repertoire was sequenced with immunoSEQ multiplex PCR; TCRdb's copy has only in-frame clones and lacks some. Its listing shows about 23,000 clones. Sequenced input: blood buffy coat. All receptors come from a woman between 18 and 75 years old with a cervical HPV16 infection that either progressed to CIN3+ or cleared (not recorded which).

Comment on this clone: The read halts 3 residues ahead of the CDR3 end, with the missing end drawn from the germline J gene. This sequence joins TRBV10-3 and TRBJ1-5, with D tentatively TRBD1 (5 bases). The CDR3 contains 12 residues. The V gene lost 3 bases and the J gene lost 6 bases, with 6 bases spanning the gap. Germline CDR1 is ENHRY and CDR2 is SYGVKD. The CDR3 is CAISERGQPQHF. The sequenced CDR3 bases are TGTGCCATCAGTGAAAGGGGTCAGCCC.

In the case of this clone: The read ends 3 residues shy of where the CDR3 ends; the end is completed using the germline J gene. The chain employs TRBV6-4 and TRBJ2-1, with TRBD1 identical over 9 bases. V trimming: 2 bases; J trimming: 7 bases; junction bases outside the gene matches: 9. Germline assignment: CDR1 MRHNA and CDR2 SNTAGT. CDR3 length equals 16 residues. CDR3 sequence reads: CASSDRPGQGGNEQFF. The part of the CDR3 DNA that was read is TGTGCCAGCAGTGACCGCCCGGGACAGGGTGGGAATGAG.

CDR3 amino acids: CASSAPSGIYNEQFF. Partial CDR3 DNA: TGTGCCAGCAGCGCTCCTAGCGGAATATACAATGAG. The gene calls are TRBV5-6 and TRBJ2-1; 7 bases are a match to TRBD2. The CDR3 is cut off 3 residues early in the read; its end comes from the germline J gene. V shed 4 bases and J 4 bases; nucleotides not matched to a gene: 8. In germline, CDR1 is SGHDT, CDR2 YYEEEE. The CDR3 has 15 amino acids.

About this clone itself: From the germline J gene comes the end of the CDR3, since the read stops 3 residues before it. This chain uses TRBV5-4 with TRBJ2-1; 9 bases agree with TRBD2. The CDR3 extends over 13 amino acids. V shed 6 bases and J 4 bases; nucleotides not matched to a gene: 2. Germline V gives CDR1 SGHNT, CDR2 YYREEE (reference sequence). The CDR3 sequence: CASNSGGYNEQFF. The CDR3 bases that were read are TGTGCCAGCAACAGCGGGGGGTACAATGAG.

As concerns this clone: Read coverage stops 3 residues before the CDR3 terminus; the germline J gene supplies the remainder. The chain carries TRBV10-3 and TRBJ2-7; TRBD2 might be the D (6 bases). This CDR3 is built from 17 residues. Between the trimmed V and J ends, which lost 2 bases and 4 bases, there was a span of 21 bases. Germline loops: CDR1 ENHRY, CDR2 SYGVKD. The part of the CDR3 DNA that was read is TGTGCCATCAGTGAGGACGGCGGGGAGCGGGTTATTTACGAG. Protein sequence: CAISEDGGERVIYE. The CDR3 in its entirety is CAISEDGGERVIYEQYF.